Described below is a single T cell receptor (beta chain) sequence and its context. This clonotype has ten or more counts. It has no known antigen specificity. Base qualities are not recorded, but no much larger clone differs from it by a single base. Genomic DNA served as template for TCR beta VDJ combination and CDR3 sequence profiling. An Illumina HiSeq 2000 was the platform used for TCR repertoire sequencing. As for the original processing: TRBV/TRBJ rearrangement plots, CDR3 size and DJ length profiles, and Simpson's diversity index were used to evaluate the repertoires. The most abundant DNA sequence in the deep sequencing data was taken as the immunodominant clone. CDR3 amino acid sequences were checked for sharing across subjects and were also compared against the VDJdb database and published repertoires. Clones were called with MiXCR by TCRdb after fastp trimmed the public reads at Q25, and only in-frame beta chains were retained. Each entry merges the rows of one CDR3 protein and shows their most common DNA and genes. Clone size and V and J calls follow TCRdb, not the original study. The sample yields approximately 170,000 distinct CDR3 sequences; roughly half were counted once. In total, the top ten clones hold 15% to 20% of the sample.

The data were taken from a study of CD8+CD57+ T cells in acquired aplastic anemia (dated by TCRdb to between 2018 and 2020). Context from the whole study: On average, sorted CD4+ and CD8+ cells yielded approximately 3 ug of extracted DNA, with a range of roughly 0.18 to 30 ug. An average of approximately 10 million reads for CD4+ cells and under 13 million reads for CD8+ cells was obtained from healthy donor samples. Points the paper makes about the study in general: Although 25 to 30 CD8+ CDR3 sequences were shared by patients and controls, these sequences appeared highly expressed in patients and within the immunodominant clones of patients. Between patients and healthy controls, no significant difference in CD8+ Simpson's diversity was found (P=0.060).

The germline V gene (reference sequence) sets CDR1 to DFQATT and CDR2 to SNEGSKA. V lost 5 bases and J lost 0 bases, and the count of bases not matched to a germline gene is 7. Including the terminal cysteine and phenylalanine, the CDR3 comprises 16 residues. Here the CDR3 DNA is all that survives: 48 bases in frame from base 1. The study deep-sequenced TCR repertoires of sorted CD4+ and CD8+ blood T cells from severe aplastic anemia patients and healthy subjects. Ficoll-Paque density gradient centrifugation was used to isolate peripheral blood mononuclear cells. CD4+ and CD8+ T cells were sorted by FACS or magnetic beads before DNA extraction.

Sequencing was carried out using sorted CD4+, CD8+, or CD8+CD57+ T cells (not recorded which) from PBMCs. The sequence was collected from a human donor in good health, serving as a control. Recombination linked TRBV20-1 to TRBJ2-7; 13 bases in between match TRBD2. The CDR3: CSARLAGGPTSYEQYF. The sequence in DNA is TGCAGTGCTCGACTAGCGGGGGGACCTACCTCCTACGAGCAGTACTTC.